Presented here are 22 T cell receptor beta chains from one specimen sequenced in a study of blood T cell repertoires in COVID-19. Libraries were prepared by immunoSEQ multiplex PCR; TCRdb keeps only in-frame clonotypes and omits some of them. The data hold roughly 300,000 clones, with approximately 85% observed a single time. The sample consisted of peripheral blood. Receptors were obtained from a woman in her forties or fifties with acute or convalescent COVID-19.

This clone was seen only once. In DNA form, the CDR3 reads TGTGCCAGCAGCTATCAGGGACTAGCGGGGAATGAGCAGTTCTTC. Protein: CASSYQGLAGNEQFF. The chain employs TRBV5-4 and TRBJ2-1; 13 positions match TRBD2. Germline loops: CDR1 SGHNT, CDR2 YYREEE (reference sequence). The CDR3 is 15 residues long. J was trimmed by 7 bases and V by 3 bases; bases with no gene match: 4.

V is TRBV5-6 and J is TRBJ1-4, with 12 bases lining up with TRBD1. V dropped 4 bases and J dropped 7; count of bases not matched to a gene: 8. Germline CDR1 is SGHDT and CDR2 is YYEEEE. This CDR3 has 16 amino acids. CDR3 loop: CASSEGQGALIEKLFF. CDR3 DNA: TGTGCCAGCAGCGAGGGACAGGGGGCGCTCATTGAAAAACTGTTTTTT.

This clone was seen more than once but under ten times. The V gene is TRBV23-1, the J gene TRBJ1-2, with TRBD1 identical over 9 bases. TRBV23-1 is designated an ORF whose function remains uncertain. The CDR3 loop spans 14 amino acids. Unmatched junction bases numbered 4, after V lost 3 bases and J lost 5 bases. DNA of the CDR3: TGCGCCAGCAGTCAGAACGGGACAGGGTATGGCTACACCTTC. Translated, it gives CASSQNGTGYGYTF.

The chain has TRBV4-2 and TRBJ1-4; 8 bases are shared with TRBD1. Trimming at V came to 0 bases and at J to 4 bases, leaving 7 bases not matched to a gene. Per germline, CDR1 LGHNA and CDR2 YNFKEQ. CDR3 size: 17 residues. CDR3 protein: CASSQELWDRSNEKLFF. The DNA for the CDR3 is TGTGCCAGCAGCCAAGAATTATGGGACAGGAGTAATGAAAAACTGTTTTTT.

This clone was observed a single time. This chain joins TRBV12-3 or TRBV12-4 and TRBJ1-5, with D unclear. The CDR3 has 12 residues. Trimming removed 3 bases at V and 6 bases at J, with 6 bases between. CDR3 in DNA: TGTGCCAGCAGTTTTCCGGGTCAGCCCCAGCATTTT. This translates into CASSFPGQPQHF.

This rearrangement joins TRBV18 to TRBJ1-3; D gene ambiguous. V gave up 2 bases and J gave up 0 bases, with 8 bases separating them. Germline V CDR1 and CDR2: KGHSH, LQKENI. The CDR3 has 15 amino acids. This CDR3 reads CASSPSRGSGNTIYF. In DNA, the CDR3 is TGTGCCAGCTCACCAAGCCGGGGCTCTGGAAACACCATATATTTT.

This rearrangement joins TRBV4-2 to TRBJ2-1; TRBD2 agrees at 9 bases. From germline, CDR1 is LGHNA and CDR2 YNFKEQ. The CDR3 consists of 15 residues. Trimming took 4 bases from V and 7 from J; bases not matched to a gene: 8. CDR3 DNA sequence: TGTGCCAGCAGCCTTGCTAGCGGGGACCCAAATGAGCAGTTCTTC. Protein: CASSLASGDPNEQFF.

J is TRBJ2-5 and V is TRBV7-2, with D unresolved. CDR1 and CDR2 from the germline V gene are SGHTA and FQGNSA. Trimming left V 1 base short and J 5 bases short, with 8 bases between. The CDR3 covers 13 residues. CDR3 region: CASSLVNSETQYF. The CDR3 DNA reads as TGTGCCAGCAGCTTAGTAAATTCGGAGACCCAGTACTTC.

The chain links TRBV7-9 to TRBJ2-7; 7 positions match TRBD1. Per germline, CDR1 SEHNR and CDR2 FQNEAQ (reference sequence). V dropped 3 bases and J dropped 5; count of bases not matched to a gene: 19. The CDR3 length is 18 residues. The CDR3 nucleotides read TGTGCCAGCAGCTTCCTACCCCTTTTGACAGGGCAGGACGACGAGCAGTACTTC. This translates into CASSFLPLLTGQDDEQYF.

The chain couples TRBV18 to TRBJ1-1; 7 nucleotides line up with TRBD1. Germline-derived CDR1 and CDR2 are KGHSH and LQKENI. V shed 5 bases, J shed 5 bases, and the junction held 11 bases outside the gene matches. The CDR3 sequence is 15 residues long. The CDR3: CASSGDRWLSTEAFF. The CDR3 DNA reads TGTGCCAGCTCAGGGGACAGATGGCTTTCGACTGAAGCTTTCTTT.

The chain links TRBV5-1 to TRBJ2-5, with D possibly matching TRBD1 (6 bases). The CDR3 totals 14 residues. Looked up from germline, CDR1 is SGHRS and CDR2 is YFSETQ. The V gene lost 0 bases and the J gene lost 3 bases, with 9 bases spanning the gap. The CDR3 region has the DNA TGCGCCAGCAGCTTGGGACAGGATAAAGAGACCCAGTACTTC. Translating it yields CASSLGQDKETQYF.

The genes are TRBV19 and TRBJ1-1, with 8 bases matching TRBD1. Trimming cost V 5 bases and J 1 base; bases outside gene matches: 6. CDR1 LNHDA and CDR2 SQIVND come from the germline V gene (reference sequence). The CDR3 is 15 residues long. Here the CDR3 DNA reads TGTGCCAGTAGTGCCCGGGACAGGAGGAACACTGAAGCTTTCTTT. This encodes CASSARDRRNTEAFF.

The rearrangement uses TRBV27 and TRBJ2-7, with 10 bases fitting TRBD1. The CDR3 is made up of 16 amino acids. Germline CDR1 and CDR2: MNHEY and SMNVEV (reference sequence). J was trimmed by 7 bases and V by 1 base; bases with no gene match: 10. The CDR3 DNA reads TGTGCCAGCAGTTTATACAAAACGGACAGGGGGGAAGAGCAGTACTTC. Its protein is CASSLYKTDRGEEQYF.

The CDR3 nucleotides read TGTGCCAGCAGTGAGGGAGGGGCGTATGAGCAGTTCTTC. Its translation is CASSEGGAYEQFF. J is TRBJ2-1 and V is TRBV6-2 or TRBV6-3, with TRBD2 matching 7 bases. Germline trimming cut 5 bases from V and 8 bases from J; bases unmatched to any gene: 6. Germline V gene lookup returns CDR1 MNHEY and CDR2 SVGEGT. The CDR3 spans 13 residues.

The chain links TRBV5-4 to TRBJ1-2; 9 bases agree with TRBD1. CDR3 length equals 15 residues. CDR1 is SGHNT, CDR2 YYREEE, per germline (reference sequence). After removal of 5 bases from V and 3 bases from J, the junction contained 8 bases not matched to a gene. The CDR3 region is CASSLTGGGHYGYTF. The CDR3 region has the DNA TGTGCCAGCAGTTTAACAGGGGGCGGACACTATGGCTACACCTTC.

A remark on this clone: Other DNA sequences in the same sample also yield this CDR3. As DNA, the CDR3 is TGTGCCAGCAGCTTGGGACTAGCGTCATACAATGAGCAGTTCTTC. It codes for CASSLGLASYNEQFF. This chain links TRBV7-3 with TRBJ2-1; 10 nucleotides align to TRBD2. The ends lost 3 bases at V and 4 bases at J; junction bases unmatched: 3. Germline V gene data show CDR1 as SGHTA and CDR2 as FQGTGA. This CDR3 is built from 15 residues.

The DNA of the CDR3 is TGTGCCAGCAGTTACACTCCGGGACAGGACTCCTACGAGCAGTACTTC. Its translation is CASSYTPGQDSYEQYF. The chain has TRBV27 and TRBJ2-7; TRBD1 agrees at 8 bases. CDR1 is MNHEY, CDR2 SMNVEV, per germline (reference sequence). The CDR3 totals 16 residues. V shed 4 bases, J shed 0 bases, and the junction held 8 bases outside the gene matches.

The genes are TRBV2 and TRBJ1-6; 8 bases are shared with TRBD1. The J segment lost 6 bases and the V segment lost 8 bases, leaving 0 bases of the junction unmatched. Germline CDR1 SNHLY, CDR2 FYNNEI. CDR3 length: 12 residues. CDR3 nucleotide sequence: TGTGCCAGCGGACAGGGTAATTCACCCCTCCACTTT. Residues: CASGQGNSPLHF.

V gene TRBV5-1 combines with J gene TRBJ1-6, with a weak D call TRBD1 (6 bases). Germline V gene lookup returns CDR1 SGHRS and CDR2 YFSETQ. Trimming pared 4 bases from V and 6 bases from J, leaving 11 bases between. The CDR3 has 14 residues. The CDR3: CASSAQGSNSPLHF. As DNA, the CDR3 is TGCGCCAGCAGCGCACAGGGTTCTAATTCACCCCTCCACTTT.

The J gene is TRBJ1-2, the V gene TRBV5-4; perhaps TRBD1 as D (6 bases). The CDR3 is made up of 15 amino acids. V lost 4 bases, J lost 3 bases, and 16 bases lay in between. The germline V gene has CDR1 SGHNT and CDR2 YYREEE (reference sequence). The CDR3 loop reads CASSPPQGRDYGYTF. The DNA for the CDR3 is TGTGCCAGCAGCCCGCCACAGGGCCGGGACTATGGCTACACCTTC.

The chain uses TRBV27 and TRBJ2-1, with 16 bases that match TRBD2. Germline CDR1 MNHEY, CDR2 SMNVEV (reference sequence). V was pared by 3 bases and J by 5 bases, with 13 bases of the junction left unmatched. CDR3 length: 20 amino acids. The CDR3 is CASSFVTGLAGGPADNEQFF. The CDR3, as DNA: TGTGCCAGCAGTTTCGTAACGGGACTAGCGGGAGGGCCGGCCGACAATGAGCAGTTCTTC.

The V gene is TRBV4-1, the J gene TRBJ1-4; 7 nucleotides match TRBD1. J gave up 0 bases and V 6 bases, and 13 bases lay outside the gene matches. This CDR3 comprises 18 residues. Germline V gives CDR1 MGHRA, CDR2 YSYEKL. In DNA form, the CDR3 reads TGCGCCAGCAGACCCCGGCAGGGGGGATATTCAACTAATGAAAAACTGTTTTTT. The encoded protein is CASRPRQGGYSTNEKLFF.